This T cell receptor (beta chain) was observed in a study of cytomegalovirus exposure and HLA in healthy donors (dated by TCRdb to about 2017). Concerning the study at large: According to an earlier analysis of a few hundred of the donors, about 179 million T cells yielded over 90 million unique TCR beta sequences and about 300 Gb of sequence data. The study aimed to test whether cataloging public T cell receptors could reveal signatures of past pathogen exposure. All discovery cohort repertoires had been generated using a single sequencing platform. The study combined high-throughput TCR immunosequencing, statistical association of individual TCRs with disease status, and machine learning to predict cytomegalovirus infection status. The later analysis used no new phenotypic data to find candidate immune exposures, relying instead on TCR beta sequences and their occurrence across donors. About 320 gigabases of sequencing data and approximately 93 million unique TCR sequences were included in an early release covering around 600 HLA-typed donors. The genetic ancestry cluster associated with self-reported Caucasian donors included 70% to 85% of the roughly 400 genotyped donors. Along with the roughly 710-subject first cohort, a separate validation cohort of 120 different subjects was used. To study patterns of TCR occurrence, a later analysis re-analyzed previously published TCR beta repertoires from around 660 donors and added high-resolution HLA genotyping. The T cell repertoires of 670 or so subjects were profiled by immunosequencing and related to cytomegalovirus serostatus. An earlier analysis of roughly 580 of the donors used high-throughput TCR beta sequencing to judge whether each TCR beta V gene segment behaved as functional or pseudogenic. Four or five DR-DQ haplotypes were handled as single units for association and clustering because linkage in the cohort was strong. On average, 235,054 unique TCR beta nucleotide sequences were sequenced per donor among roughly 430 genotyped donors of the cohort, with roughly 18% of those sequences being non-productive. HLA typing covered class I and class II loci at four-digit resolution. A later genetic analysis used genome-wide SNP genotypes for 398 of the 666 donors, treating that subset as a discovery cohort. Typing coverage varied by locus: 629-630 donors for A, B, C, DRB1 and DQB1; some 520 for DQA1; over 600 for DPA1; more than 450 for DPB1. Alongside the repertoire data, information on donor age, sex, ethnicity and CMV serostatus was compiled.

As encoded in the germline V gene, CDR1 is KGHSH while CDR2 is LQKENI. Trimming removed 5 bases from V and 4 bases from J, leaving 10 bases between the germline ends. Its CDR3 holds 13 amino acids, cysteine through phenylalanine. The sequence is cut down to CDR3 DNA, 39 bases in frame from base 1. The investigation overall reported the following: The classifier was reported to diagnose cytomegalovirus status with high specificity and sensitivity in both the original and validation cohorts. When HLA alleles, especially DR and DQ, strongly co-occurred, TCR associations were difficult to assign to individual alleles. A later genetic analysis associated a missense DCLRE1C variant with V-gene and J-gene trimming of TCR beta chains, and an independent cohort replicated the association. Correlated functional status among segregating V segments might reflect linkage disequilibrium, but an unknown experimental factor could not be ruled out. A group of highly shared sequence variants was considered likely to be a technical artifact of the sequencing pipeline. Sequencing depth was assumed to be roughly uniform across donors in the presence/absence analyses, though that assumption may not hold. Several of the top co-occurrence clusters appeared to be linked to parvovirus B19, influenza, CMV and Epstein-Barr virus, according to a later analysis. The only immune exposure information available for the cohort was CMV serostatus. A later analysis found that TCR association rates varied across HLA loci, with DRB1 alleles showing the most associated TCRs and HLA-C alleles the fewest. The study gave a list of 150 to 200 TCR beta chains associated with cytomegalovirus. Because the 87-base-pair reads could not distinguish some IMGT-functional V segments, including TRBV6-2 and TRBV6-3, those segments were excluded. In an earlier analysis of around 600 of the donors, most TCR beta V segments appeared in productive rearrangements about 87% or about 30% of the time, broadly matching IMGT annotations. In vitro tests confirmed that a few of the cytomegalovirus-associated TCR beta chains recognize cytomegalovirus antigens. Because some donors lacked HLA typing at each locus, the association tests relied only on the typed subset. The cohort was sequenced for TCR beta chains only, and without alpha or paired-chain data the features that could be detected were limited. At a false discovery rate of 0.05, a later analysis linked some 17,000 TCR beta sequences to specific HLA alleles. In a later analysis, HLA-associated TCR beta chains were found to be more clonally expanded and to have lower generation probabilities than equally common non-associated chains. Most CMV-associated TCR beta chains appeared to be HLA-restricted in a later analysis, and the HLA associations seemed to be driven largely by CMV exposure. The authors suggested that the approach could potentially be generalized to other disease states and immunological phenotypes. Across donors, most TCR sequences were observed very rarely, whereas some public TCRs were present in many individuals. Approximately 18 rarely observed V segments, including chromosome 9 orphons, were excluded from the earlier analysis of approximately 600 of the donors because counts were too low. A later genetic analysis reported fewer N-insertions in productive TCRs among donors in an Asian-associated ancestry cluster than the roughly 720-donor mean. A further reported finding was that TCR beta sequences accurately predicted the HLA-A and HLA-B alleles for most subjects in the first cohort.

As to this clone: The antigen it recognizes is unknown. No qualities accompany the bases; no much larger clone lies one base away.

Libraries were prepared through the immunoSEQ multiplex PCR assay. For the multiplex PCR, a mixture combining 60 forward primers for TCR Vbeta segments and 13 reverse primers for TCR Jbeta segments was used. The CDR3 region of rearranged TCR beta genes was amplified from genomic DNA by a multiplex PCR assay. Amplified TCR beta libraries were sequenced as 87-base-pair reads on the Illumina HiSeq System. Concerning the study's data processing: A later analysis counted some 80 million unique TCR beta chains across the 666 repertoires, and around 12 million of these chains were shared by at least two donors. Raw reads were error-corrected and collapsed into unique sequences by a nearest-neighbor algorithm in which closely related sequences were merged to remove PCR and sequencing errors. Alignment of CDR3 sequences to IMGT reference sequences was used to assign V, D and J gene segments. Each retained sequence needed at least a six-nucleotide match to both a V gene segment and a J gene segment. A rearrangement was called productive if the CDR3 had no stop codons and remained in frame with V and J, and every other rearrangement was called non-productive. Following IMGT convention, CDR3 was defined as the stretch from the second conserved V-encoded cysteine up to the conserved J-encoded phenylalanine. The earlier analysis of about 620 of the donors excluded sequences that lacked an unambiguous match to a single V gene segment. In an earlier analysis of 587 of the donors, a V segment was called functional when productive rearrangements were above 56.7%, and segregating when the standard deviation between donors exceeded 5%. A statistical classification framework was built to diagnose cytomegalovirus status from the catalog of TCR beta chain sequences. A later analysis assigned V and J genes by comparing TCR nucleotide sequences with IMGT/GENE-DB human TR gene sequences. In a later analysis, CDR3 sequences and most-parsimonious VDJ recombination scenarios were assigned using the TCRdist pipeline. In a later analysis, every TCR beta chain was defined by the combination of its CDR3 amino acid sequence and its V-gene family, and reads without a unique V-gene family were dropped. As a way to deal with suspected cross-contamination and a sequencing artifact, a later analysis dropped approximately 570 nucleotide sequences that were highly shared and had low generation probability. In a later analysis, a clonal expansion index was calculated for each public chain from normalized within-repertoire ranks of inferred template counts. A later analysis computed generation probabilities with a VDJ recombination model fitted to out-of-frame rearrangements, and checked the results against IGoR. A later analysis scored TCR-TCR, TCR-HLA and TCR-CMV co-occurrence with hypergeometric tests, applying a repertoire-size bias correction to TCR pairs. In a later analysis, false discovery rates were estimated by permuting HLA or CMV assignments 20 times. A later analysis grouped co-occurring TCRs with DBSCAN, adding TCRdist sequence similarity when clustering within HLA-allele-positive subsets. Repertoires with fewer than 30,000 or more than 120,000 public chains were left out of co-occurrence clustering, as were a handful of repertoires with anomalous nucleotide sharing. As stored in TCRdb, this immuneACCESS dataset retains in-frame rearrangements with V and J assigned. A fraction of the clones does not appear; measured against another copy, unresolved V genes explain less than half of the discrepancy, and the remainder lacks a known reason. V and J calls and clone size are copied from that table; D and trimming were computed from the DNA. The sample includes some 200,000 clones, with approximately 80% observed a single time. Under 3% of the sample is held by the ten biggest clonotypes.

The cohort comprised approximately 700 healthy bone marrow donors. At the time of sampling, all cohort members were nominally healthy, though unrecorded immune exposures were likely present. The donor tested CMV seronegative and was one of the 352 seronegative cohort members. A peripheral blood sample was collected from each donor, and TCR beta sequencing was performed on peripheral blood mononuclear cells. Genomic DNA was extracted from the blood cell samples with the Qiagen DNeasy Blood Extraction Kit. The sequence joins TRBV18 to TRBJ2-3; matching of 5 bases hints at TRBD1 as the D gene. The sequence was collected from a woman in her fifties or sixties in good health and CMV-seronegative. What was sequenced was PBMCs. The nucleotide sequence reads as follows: TGTGCCAGCTCATCCCTGGGGCCAGATACGCAGTATTTT. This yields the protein CASSSLGPDTQYF. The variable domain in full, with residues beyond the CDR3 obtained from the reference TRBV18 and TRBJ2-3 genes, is NAGVMQNPRHLVRRRGQEARLRCSPMKGHSHVYWYRQLPEEGLKFMVYLQKENIIDESGMPKERFSAEFPKEGPSILRIQQVVRGDSAAYFCASSSLGPDTQYFGPGTRLTVL.